This is a list of T cell receptor beta chains from one sample in a study of early T cells in non-severe SARS-CoV-2 infection. From the 5' RACE reads, TCRdb called clonotypes with MiXCR, one entry per CDR3 protein. The sample records about 100,000 distinct CDR3 sequences, 11% being singletons. The sequenced material came from whole blood. Source of these receptors: an adult who was a healthcare worker with PCR-confirmed SARS-CoV-2 infection or an uninfected control (not recorded which). Both conserved end residues are part of each CDR3. The D gene is left open where the match is weak. Size values are once, few and many counts, or a class for expanded clones, and some rows have none.

few	TRBV5-1	NA	TRBJ1-1	CASSLVGNTGNYHTEAFF	TGCGCCAGCAGCTTGGTGGGGAACACCGGGAACTATCACACTGAAGCTTTCTTT
many	TRBV5-6	NA	TRBJ2-5	CASSLGAYQETQYF	TGTGCCAGCAGCTTGGGTGCGTACCAAGAGACCCAGTACTTC
NA	TRBV12-3/TRBV12-4	NA	TRBJ2-7	CASSLRNSYEQYF	TGTGCCAGCAGTTTGCGGAACTCCTACGAGCAGTACTTC
few	TRBV15	TRBD2	TRBJ2-3	CATSRDKAGPDTQYF	TGTGCCACCAGCAGAGATAAAGCGGGGCCAGATACGCAGTATTTT
NA	TRBV5-1	NA	TRBJ2-7	CASSLGVGQSYEQYF	TGCGCCAGCAGCTTGGGGGTAGGACAGTCCTACGAGCAGTACTTC
NA	TRBV30	NA	TRBJ2-7	CAWSARGIRAWEQYF	TGTGCCTGGAGTGCTCGGGGTATAAGAGCGTGGGAGCAGTACTTC
NA	TRBV7-2	NA	TRBJ2-2	CASQLVSGAFTGELFF	TGTGCCAGTCAGCTGGTGAGCGGCGCCTTCACCGGGGAGCTGTTTTTT
few	TRBV11-2	NA	TRBJ2-7	CASSLAGRSSYEQYF	TGTGCCAGCAGCTTAGCTGGACGGAGCTCCTACGAGCAGTACTTC
many	TRBV7-2	NA	TRBJ2-3	CASSLDSGDTQYF	TGTGCCAGCAGCCTGGACAGTGGGGATACGCAGTATTTT
few	TRBV28	NA	TRBJ2-1	CASSPVGQQFF	TGTGCCAGCAGTCCCGTGGGTCAGCAGTTCTTC
many	TRBV24-1	NA	TRBJ2-1	CATASSSYNEQFF	TGTGCCACCGCCTCTAGCTCCTACAATGAGCAGTTCTTC
few	TRBV2	TRBD2	TRBJ2-1	CASATSVNKQFF	TGTGCCAGCGCCACTAGCGTAAATAAGCAGTTCTTC
many	TRBV18	NA	TRBJ2-1	CASSPRILHLNEQFF	TGTGCCAGCTCACCAAGAATTCTACACCTCAATGAGCAGTTCTTC
NA	TRBV7-9	TRBD1	TRBJ2-7	CASSFVGTGYNEQYF	TGTGCCAGCAGCTTCGTCGGGACAGGGTATAACGAGCAGTACTTC
NA	TRBV7-9	NA	TRBJ2-7	CASSSVGFAYEQYF	TGTGCCAGCAGCTCGGTGGGGTTCGCCTACGAGCAGTACTTC
NA	TRBV18	NA	TRBJ2-1	CASSPPSSSSYNEQFF	TGTGCCAGCTCACCACCCTCCTCGAGCTCCTACAATGAGCAGTTCTTC
many	TRBV29-1	TRBD1	TRBJ2-3	CSVAPGQGSDTQYF	TGCAGCGTCGCTCCGGGACAGGGATCAGATACGCAGTATTTT
NA	TRBV20-1	TRBD2	TRBJ2-2	CSARVPLAGGITGELFF	TGCAGTGCTAGAGTCCCCCTAGCGGGAGGGATCACCGGGGAGCTGTTTTTT
few	TRBV2	TRBD2	TRBJ2-1	CASSASSSGKVNEQFF	TGTGCCAGCAGTGCTTCGTCTAGCGGGAAGGTCAATGAGCAGTTCTTC
NA	TRBV6-5	TRBD1	TRBJ1-1	CASSQTGATAFF	TGTGCCAGCAGCCAGACAGGGGCGACGGCTTTCTTT
NA	TRBV20-1	TRBD2	TRBJ2-3	CSALAGGPFTDTQYF	TGCAGTGCTTTAGCGGGAGGGCCTTTCACAGATACGCAGTATTTT
many	TRBV28	NA	TRBJ2-3	CASSLFGQGRADTQYF	TGTGCCAGCAGTTTATTTGGCCAGGGTAGGGCAGATACGCAGTATTTT
NA	TRBV10-3	NA	TRBJ2-6	CAISESGSGANVLTF	TGTGCCATCAGTGAGTCGGGGTCTGGGGCCAACGTCCTGACTTTC
NA	TRBV28	NA	TRBJ2-3	CASSSLTDTQYF	TGTGCCAGCAGTTCCCTCACAGATACGCAGTATTTT
many	TRBV7-9	TRBD1	TRBJ1-4	CASSPPDPGQGGEKLFF	TGTGCCAGCAGCCCACCCGACCCGGGACAGGGGGGTGAAAAACTGTTTTTT
few	TRBV4-3	NA	TRBJ2-5	CASSHPAPRNQETQYF	TGCGCCAGCAGCCATCCGGCGCCAAGAAACCAAGAGACCCAGTACTTC
few	TRBV27	NA	TRBJ2-7	CASSSRPSYYEQYF	TGTGCCAGCTCATCTCGACCATCCTATTACGAGCAGTACTTC
few	TRBV5-1	NA	TRBJ2-2	CASSHDTNTGELFF	TGCGCCAGCAGCCATGACACGAACACCGGGGAGCTGTTTTTT
once	TRBV24-1	NA	TRBJ2-7	CATSDHAVDRSYELYF	TGTGCCACCAGTGACCATGCCGTGGACAGATCCTACGAGCTGTACTTC
many	TRBV6-1	TRBD1	TRBJ1-6	CASDRGSWALHF	TGTGCCAGCGACAGGGGTTCTTGGGCCCTCCACTTT
few	TRBV5-1	NA	TRBJ2-7	CASSLEPYEQYF	TGCGCCAGCAGCTTGGAACCCTACGAGCAGTACTTC
NA	TRBV27	TRBD2	TRBJ2-2	CASSALAGGDTGELFF	TGTGCCAGCAGTGCTTTAGCGGGAGGAGACACCGGGGAGCTGTTTTTT
many	TRBV10-3	NA	TRBJ2-3	CARAPSDLRGQAADTQYF	TGTGCCAGGGCACCTTCTGACCTAAGGGGCCAGGCGGCAGATACGCAGTATTTT
many	TRBV15	TRBD2	TRBJ2-1	CATSRGLAGNNEQFF	TGTGCCACCAGCAGAGGACTAGCGGGTAACAATGAGCAGTTCTTC
NA	TRBV5-4	TRBD2	TRBJ2-2	CVSSKGTSGSRNTGELFF	TGTGTCAGCAGCAAGGGGACTAGCGGGAGCCGTAACACCGGGGAGCTGTTTTTT
NA	TRBV21-1	NA	TRBJ1-1	CASPGTTEAFF	TGTGCCAGCCCAGGGACTACTGAAGCTTTCTTT
many	TRBV6-6	NA	TRBJ1-6	CASFNANSPLHF	TGTGCCAGCTTCAATGCCAATTCACCCCTCCACTTT
NA	TRBV5-5	NA	TRBJ2-7	CASLPNFGTYSYEQYF	TGTGCCAGCCTTCCTAACTTTGGAACCTATTCCTACGAGCAGTACTTC
few	TRBV5-1	TRBD2	TRBJ2-1	CASSSSGSGANEQFF	TGCGCCAGCAGCTCTAGCGGGAGTGGGGCCAATGAGCAGTTCTTC
many	TRBV7-3	TRBD2	TRBJ2-3	CASSLKPIAGLTDTQYF	TGTGCCAGCAGCTTAAAGCCAATAGCGGGCCTTACAGATACGCAGTATTTT
many	TRBV29-1	NA	TRBJ1-1	CSVRVQGTNTEAFF	TGCAGCGTTCGAGTCCAGGGGACGAACACTGAAGCTTTCTTT
few	TRBV12-3/TRBV12-4	TRBD2	TRBJ2-3	CASSFSWGGSTDTQYF	TGTGCCAGCAGTTTTTCCTGGGGAGGGAGCACAGATACGCAGTATTTT
many	TRBV6-5	NA	TRBJ1-1	CASSYVAFTEAFF	TGTGCCAGCAGTTACGTCGCGTTTACTGAAGCTTTCTTT
NA	TRBV28	NA	TRBJ2-3	CASTRGDTQYF	TGTGCCAGCACCAGGGGTGATACGCAGTATTTT
NA	TRBV10-3	TRBD2	TRBJ2-3	CAIRDYTDTQYF	TGTGCCATACGGGACTACACAGATACGCAGTATTTT
few	TRBV29-1	NA	TRBJ2-1	CSVVLGGTRLDEQFF	TGCAGCGTTGTTCTTGGGGGAACTAGACTCGATGAGCAGTTCTTC
NA	TRBV28	NA	TRBJ1-4	CASSLTAVREKLFF	TGTGCCAGCAGTCTAACAGCCGTTAGAGAAAAACTGTTTTTT
many	TRBV10-1	NA	TRBJ2-5	CASRGGNEETQYF	TGCGCCAGCAGAGGTGGAAACGAAGAGACCCAGTACTTC
NA	TRBV6-5	NA	TRBJ1-6	CASSYRIDNSPLHF	TGTGCCAGCAGTTACAGGATCGATAATTCACCCCTCCACTTT
many	TRBV7-2	NA	TRBJ1-4	CASSLVGSVEKLFF	TGTGCCAGCAGCTTAGTGGGGTCCGTAGAAAAACTGTTTTTT
many	TRBV7-6	NA	TRBJ2-3	CASSPQFLTTDTQYF	TGTGCCAGCAGCCCACAATTCCTCACCACAGATACGCAGTATTTT
NA	TRBV7-9	NA	TRBJ2-1	CASSLAQGSDEQFF	TGTGCCAGCAGCTTAGCGCAGGGCAGCGATGAGCAGTTCTTC
few	TRBV5-1	NA	TRBJ2-3	CASSLDRGSFADTQYF	TGCGCCAGCAGCTTGGACCGCGGCAGTTTCGCGGATACGCAGTATTTT
few	TRBV29-1	NA	TRBJ1-1	CSVGRTEAFF	TGCAGCGTGGGTAGGACGGAAGCTTTCTTT